This T cell receptor beta chain is drawn from a study of chemoradiotherapy in HPV16-positive cancers. Clones were read by immunoSEQ multiplex PCR, and TCRdb kept only the in-frame ones, dropping some. Of some 4,200 clones listed, around 84% are singletons. The V segment lost 3 bases and the J segment 5 bases; nucleotides outside the gene matches: 6. This CDR3 spans 15 amino acids. Germline V gene lookup returns CDR1 MRHNA and CDR2 SNTAGT. The genes are TRBV6-4 and TRBJ2-3; TRBD1 agrees at 9 bases. The receptor's source is a human donor with HPV-associated anogenital cancer. This specimen was tumor tissue, taken from a patient who underwent chemoradiotherapy. CDR3 sequence: CASSEGDRAEDTQYF. CDR3 bases: TGTGCCAGCAGTGAAGGGGACAGGGCCGAAGATACGCAGTATTTT.